What follows are 28 T cell receptor beta chains derived from one specimen sequenced in a study of cytotoxic CD8 clonotypes in ibrutinib-treated CLL. The method was immunoSEQ multiplex PCR; TCRdb's version includes in-frame clones alone and lacks a portion of them. The sample lists approximately 280,000 clones, around 69% occurring once. The source material was PBMCs, sampled at disease progression, from a patient treated with ibrutinib. The receptors originated from a human donor with chronic lymphocytic leukemia.

The chain has TRBV6-1 and TRBJ2-1; D unresolved. CDR3 length: 11 amino acids. Looked up from germline, CDR1 is MNHNS and CDR2 is SASEGT. Trimming took 2 bases from V and 7 from J, leaving 3 bases between them. This CDR3 is CASSERNEQFF. In DNA form, the CDR3 reads TGTGCCAGCAGTGAACGTAATGAGCAGTTCTTC.

This clone was counted a few times. V gene TRBV4-1 combines with J gene TRBJ2-5; 7 nucleotides align to TRBD1. This CDR3 has 14 residues. Trimming cost V 0 bases and J 5 bases; bases outside gene matches: 3. From germline, CDR1 is MGHRA and CDR2 YSYEKL. The CDR3: CASSQDRGKETQYF. Here the CDR3 DNA reads TGCGCCAGCAGCCAAGACAGGGGGAAGGAGACCCAGTACTTC.

The CDR3 DNA sequence: TGTGCCAGTAGTATCCCACGGCGACTAGCGGGAGAAGAGACCCAGTACTTC. Protein product: CASSIPRRLAGEETQYF. The chain joins TRBV19 to TRBJ2-5, with TRBD2 matching over 12 bases. The CDR3 has 17 amino acids. Germline loops: CDR1 LNHDA, CDR2 SQIVND (reference sequence). The V gene end was trimmed by 3 bases and the J gene end by 3 bases; junction bases not matched to a gene: 8.

The chain carries TRBV7-7 and TRBJ2-5, with TRBD1 as a possible D gene (5 bases). Germline CDR1 SSHAT, CDR2 FNYEAQ (reference sequence). V lost 1 base and J 4 bases, leaving 7 bases between the germline ends. This CDR3 is built from 13 residues. As DNA, the CDR3 is TGTGCCAGCAGCTTAGGGGGCTTAGAGACCCAGTACTTC. Its protein is CASSLGGLETQYF.

The chain has TRBV5-5 and TRBJ2-7; TRBD1 agrees at 9 bases. V lost 4 bases to trimming and J lost 2 bases; unmatched junction nucleotides: 4. Germline values: CDR1 SGHKS, CDR2 YYEKEE (reference sequence). This CDR3 is 14 amino acids long. The CDR3 protein is CASSHRQGAYEQYF. The CDR3 DNA sequence: TGTGCCAGCAGCCACAGACAGGGGGCCTACGAGCAGTACTTC.

This clone was detected once. The rearrangement uses TRBV6-5 and TRBJ1-5, with 9 bases fitting TRBD1. Germline values: CDR1 MNHEY, CDR2 SVGAGI. Unmatched junction bases numbered 5, after V lost 6 bases and J lost 2 bases. The CDR3 is made up of 15 amino acids. The CDR3 sequence: CASSPDRGGNQPQHF. CDR3 DNA: TGTGCCAGCAGCCCGGACAGGGGAGGCAATCAGCCCCAGCATTTT.

This clone was detected only once. CDR3 bases: TGCGCCAGCAGCCAAGTGCAGGGGGTAAAATCCTACGAGCAGTACTTC. This codes for CASSQVQGVKSYEQYF. The gene calls are TRBV4-1 and TRBJ2-7; 7 bases fit TRBD1. The CDR3 is 16 amino acids. Germline lookup yields CDR1 MGHRA and CDR2 YSYEKL. Germline trimming cut 1 base from V and 1 base from J; bases unmatched to any gene: 7.

This chain joins TRBV9 and TRBJ1-1; TRBD1 matches 7 bases. The CDR3 consists of 14 residues. From germline, CDR1 is SGDLS and CDR2 YYNGEE. J was trimmed by 4 bases and V by 0 bases; bases with no gene match: 3. The CDR3 region has the DNA TGTGCCAGCAGCGTAGGAGGGACAGCCACTGAAGCTTTCTTT. Protein product: CASSVGGTATEAFF. Supplemented by reference TRBV9 and TRBJ1-1, the full variable domain reads DSGVTQTPKHLITATGQRVTLRCSPRSGDLSVYWYQQSLDQGLQFLIQYYNGEERAKGNILERFSAQQFPDLHSELNLSSLELGDSALYFCASSVGGTATEAFFGQGTRLTVV.

The chain joins TRBV14 to TRBJ2-2; no clear D. Trimming shortened V by 1 base and J by 6 bases, and 9 bases separated the two germline ends. Germline assignment: CDR1 SGHDN and CDR2 FVKESK. CDR3 length: 14 amino acids. The CDR3 protein is CASSQGLGSGELFF. CDR3 DNA sequence: TGTGCCAGCAGCCAAGGCCTAGGGTCCGGGGAGCTGTTTTTT.

The gene calls are TRBV11-2 and TRBJ1-1, with D possibly being TRBD1 (5 bases). Deletions cut 1 base from V and 8 bases from J, with 8 bases between. The CDR3 has 12 amino acids. Germline CDR1 reads SGHAT; CDR2 reads FQNNGV. Here the CDR3 DNA reads TGTGCCAGCAGCTTAGGGGACGGGGAAGCTTTCTTT. It encodes CASSLGDGEAFF.

This clone was counted between two and nine times. The chain combines TRBV11-1 with TRBJ1-5; 8 bases agree with TRBD1. Trimming cost V 5 bases and J 2 bases; bases outside gene matches: 14. The CDR3 consists of 18 residues. The germline gives CDR1 SGHAT, CDR2 FQDESV (reference sequence). CDR3 residues: CASSLFTRRGRCNQPQHF. The CDR3 nucleotides read TGTGCCAGCAGCCTATTCACGCGCAGGGGGCGATGCAATCAGCCCCAGCATTTT.

The chain couples TRBV5-1 to TRBJ2-7; 7 positions match TRBD2. The CDR3 contains 10 residues. V gave up 9 bases and J gave up 8 bases; unmatched junction bases: 5. CDR1 SGHRS and CDR2 YFSETQ come from the germline V gene. CDR3 DNA sequence: TGCGCCAACCCGGGGGGAAAGCAGTACTTC. This sequence encodes CANPGGKQYF.

V is TRBV18 and J is TRBJ1-1; perhaps TRBD1 as D (6 bases). Germline V lookup: CDR1 KGHSH, CDR2 LQKENI. The CDR3 is 15 residues long. V gave up 2 bases and J gave up 0 bases, with 10 bases separating them. The CDR3 nucleotides read TGTGCCAGCTCACCAACAGGGCCCCTGAACACTGAAGCTTTCTTT. This gives the protein CASSPTGPLNTEAFF. Full variable domain (missing parts from reference TRBV18 and TRBJ1-1): NAGVMQNPRHLVRRRGQEARLRCSPMKGHSHVYWYRQLPEEGLKFMVYLQKENIIDESGMPKERFSAEFPKEGPSILRIQQVVRGDSAAYFCASSPTGPLNTEAFFGQGTRLTVV.

J is TRBJ2-1 and V is TRBV6-4, with 8 bases fitting TRBD2. The V and J ends lost 0 bases and 0 bases, in that order; junction bases with no gene match: 4. Germline V CDR1 and CDR2: MRHNA, SNTAGT. The CDR3 has 17 amino acids. The CDR3 loop reads CASSDSSGSLSYNEQFF. CDR3 nucleotides: TGTGCCAGCAGTGACTCAAGCGGGAGCCTCTCCTACAATGAGCAGTTCTTC.

This clone was picked up one time. The chain combines TRBV4-3 with TRBJ2-1; a weak D match, TRBD2 (6 bases). V shed 1 base and J shed 0 bases, with 13 bases lying between them. This CDR3 contains 17 residues. Germline CDR1 LGHNA, CDR2 YSLEER. CDR3 DNA sequence: TGCGCCAGCAGCCAAGCACAAGCGGGTAGCTCCTACAATGAGCAGTTCTTC. Translated: CASSQAQAGSSYNEQFF.

This clone was found once. CDR3: CASSAIRTGDGYTF. The CDR3 DNA follows: TGTGCCAGCAGCGCCATACGGACAGGGGATGGCTACACCTTC. V gene TRBV9 combines with J gene TRBJ1-2; TRBD1 matches 9 bases. Looked up from germline, CDR1 is SGDLS and CDR2 is YYNGEE. V was pared by 3 bases and J by 6 bases, with 6 bases of the junction left unmatched. There are 14 residues in the CDR3.

This sequence joins TRBV11-2 and TRBJ2-4, with TRBD2 matching 8 bases. Germline CDR1 reads SGHAT; CDR2 reads FQNNGV. V lost 5 bases to trimming and J lost 2 bases; unmatched junction nucleotides: 8. This CDR3 comprises 16 residues. The CDR3 loop is CASSLAGGEPKNIQYF. CDR3 sequence (DNA): TGTGCCAGCAGCCTGGCGGGGGGAGAGCCCAAAAACATTCAGTACTTC.

The V and J genes are TRBV11-2 and TRBJ1-4; D perhaps matches TRBD1 (6 bases). The CDR3 runs 15 residues. Looked up from germline, CDR1 is SGHAT and CDR2 is FQNNGV. V lost 2 bases and J lost 6, with 13 bases in between. For the CDR3, the DNA is TGTGCCAGCAGCTTAACGGACAGTATTTATGAAAAACTGTTTTTT. It specifies CASSLTDSIYEKLFF.

The rearrangement joins TRBV23-1 to TRBJ1-1; TRBD1 matches at 9 bases. TRBV23-1 is classed as an ORF, of uncertain function. The CDR3 is made up of 14 amino acids. The junction had 4 bases not matched to a gene; V was cut back by 7 bases and J by 1 base. CDR3 sequence: CASNRTGANTEAFF. CDR3 in DNA: TGCGCCAGCAACAGGACAGGGGCGAACACTGAAGCTTTCTTT.

The chain joins TRBV4-3 to TRBJ1-1; the D gene is possibly TRBD1 (6 bases). CDR3 length: 17 amino acids. CDR1 and CDR2 from the germline V gene are LGHNA and YSLEER. V shed 8 bases and J shed 0 bases, with 22 bases lying between them. This CDR3 reads CASSWRDIRDMNTEAFF. The CDR3 region has the DNA TGCGCCAGCTCGTGGAGGGACATCCGCGACATGAACACTGAAGCTTTCTTT.

DNA of the CDR3: TGCGCCAGCAGCTTGTGGACAACTAATGAAAAACTGTTTTTT. Protein product: CASSLWTTNEKLFF. The chain links TRBV5-1 to TRBJ1-4; no clear D. This CDR3 contains 14 residues. Trimming left V 1 base short and J 0 bases short, with 4 bases between. Per the germline V gene, CDR1 is SGHRS and CDR2 is YFSETQ.

This clone appeared once. The chain is built from TRBV5-4 and TRBJ2-5; TRBD2 is a possible D gene (5 bases). This CDR3 comprises 14 residues. Germline V gene data show CDR1 as SGHNT and CDR2 as YYREEE (reference sequence). Trimming removed 0 bases from V and 5 bases from J, with 11 bases in between. CDR3 in amino acids: CASSLVEGGETQYF. The CDR3 DNA sequence: TGTGCCAGCAGCTTGGTCGAGGGTGGCGAGACCCAGTACTTC.

The gene calls are TRBV25-1 and TRBJ2-1, with 7 nucleotides matching TRBD2. CDR1 is MGHDK and CDR2 is SYGVNS in the germline V gene. This CDR3 has 16 residues. V was clipped by 4 bases and J by 0 bases; unmatched bases: 6. The CDR3 DNA follows: TGTGCCAGCAGTGCCCGAGCGGGGAGCTCCTACAATGAGCAGTTCTTC. This gives the protein CASSARAGSSYNEQFF.

The chain carries TRBV7-9 and TRBJ2-3; 9 positions agree with TRBD2. The CDR3 totals 16 residues. Germline-derived CDR1 and CDR2 are SEHNR and FQNEAQ (reference sequence). The trim removed 4 bases at V and 2 bases at J, leaving 7 bases unmatched. The CDR3 bases are TGTGCCAGCAGCTCAATAGCGGGAGAGATCACAGATACGCAGTATTTT. Amino acids: CASSSIAGEITDTQYF.

The chain couples TRBV19 to TRBJ2-1; D perhaps matches TRBD2 (5 bases). In germline, CDR1 is LNHDA, CDR2 SQIVND (reference sequence). This CDR3 is built from 14 residues. Trimming stripped 1 base from V and 2 bases from J, with 6 bases between. DNA of the CDR3: TGTGCCAGTAGTATAGCGGGAACCTACAATGAGCAGTTCTTC. The encoded protein is CASSIAGTYNEQFF.

This chain joins TRBV15 and TRBJ1-4; no clear D. The CDR3 spans 15 residues. The V end lost 0 bases, the J end lost 5 bases, and 10 bases lay between the germline ends. CDR1 and CDR2 (germline): LNHNV, YYDKDF (reference sequence). CDR3 loop: CATSREPYPNEKLFF. The DNA of the CDR3 is TGTGCCACCAGCAGAGAACCTTACCCAAATGAAAAACTGTTTTTT.

The V call is TRBV29-1, the J call TRBJ2-3; D may correspond to TRBD1 or TRBD2 (5 bases each). V gave up 0 bases and J gave up 2 bases, with 9 bases separating them. Germline CDR1 reads SQVTM; CDR2 reads ANQGSEA. The CDR3 has 14 residues. CDR3 in amino acids: CSVEDGGYTDTQYF. The DNA of the CDR3 is TGCAGCGTTGAAGATGGGGGTTACACAGATACGCAGTATTTT.

This sequence joins TRBV18 and TRBJ2-7, with D possibly TRBD1 on 5 matching bases. V shed 6 bases and J shed 0 bases, with 9 bases lying between them. This CDR3 comprises 13 residues. Germline CDR1 reads KGHSH; CDR2 reads LQKENI. CDR3 region: CASSAQGSYEQYF. The DNA for the CDR3 is TGTGCCAGCTCCGCCCAGGGCTCCTACGAGCAGTACTTC.